This TCR beta chain comes out of a study of T cell clonotyping in hematopoietic cell transplantation (dated by TCRdb to about 2021). Regarding the research as a whole: The study collected roughly 150 blood samples from 30 to 40 consecutive transplant recipients and their related donors. Recruitment of patients was conducted between September 2015 and 2017, and follow-up was continued until September 2020 or death.

TCR beta CDR3 regions were amplified from genomic DNA with the immunoSEQ assay, a bias-controlled multiplex PCR using V- and J-specific primers. A proprietary barcode and Illumina adapter sequences were added to the CDR3 amplicons in a second PCR step. An Illumina MiSeq instrument was used for sequencing of the CDR3 libraries. In the paper's pipeline: Export and quality control were done with immunoSEQ Analyzer 3.0, while downstream analyses used R Bioconductor and Immunarch. Only productive rearrangements within the normalized downsampled data set were used in the calculation of repertoire metrics. In the normalized cohort, a clonotype counted as pathologically expanded if the clonotype was larger than 5 templates. The Inverse Simpson Index served as the measure of repertoire diversity. CMV-specificity analyses were carried out on the non-normalized data set to capture all clonotypes. What TCRdb holds here is the immuneACCESS table cut down to in-frame rearrangements. Part of the clones is not present; checked against another copy, under half of the missing clones reflect an unresolved V gene, and the others are unexplained. Clone size and the V and J calls come from that table; the DNA yielded D and trimming. This sample holds about 4,500 clones; over 75% were observed only once. 20% to 25% of the sample rests with the top ten.

About this clone: The specificity of this receptor is unknown. Base-call qualities are not available, and no considerably larger clone is one nucleotide away.

Summary of the overall study and its limitations: Only a small fraction of recipient repertoires overlapped donor repertoires, with over 95% appearing de novo at the given depth. A decrease in recipient TCR diversity was observed after transplant, and a progressive increase in pathologically expanded clonotypes was seen from day 30 to day 180. The sample size was limited, and CD4 and CD8 repertoire contributions could not be separated because cells were not sorted. Inverse Simpson Index values from donors and from recipients before transplant predicted broader TCR repertoire diversity after transplant.

What the time point label conveys for this sample: 180 days after allo-HCT. Recipient blood was collected about 28 days before transplant and at days 30, 100 and 180 after transplant. Nuclei Lysis Solution was used to extract genomic DNA from fresh or cryopreserved unfractionated peripheral blood mononuclear cells. V is cut by 0 bases and J by 1 base, and the space between the germline ends is 23 bases. The CDR3 measures 20 amino acids from cysteine to phenylalanine. Kept here is only the CDR3 DNA, which spans 60 bases and is read in frame from base 1. The germline V gene sets CDR1 to LGHNA and CDR2 to YSLEER.

The sequence was obtained from a male patient aged 55 to 69 who had an allogeneic stem cell transplant from an unrelated donor, so T cells may come from the graft donor. Some clones in this sample may be carry-over from other donors' samples. The rearrangement joined TRBV4-3 to TRBJ2-3; D gene: possibly TRBD2, on 5 matching bases. The input for sequencing was peripheral blood mononuclear cells, taken 180 days after allogeneic stem cell transplant. In nucleotide form, the sequence is TGCGCCAGCAGCCAAGATTCGGCTACGGGGTATTTTGGAGGCACAGATACGCAGTATTTT. It codes for CASSQDSATGYFGGTDTQYF.